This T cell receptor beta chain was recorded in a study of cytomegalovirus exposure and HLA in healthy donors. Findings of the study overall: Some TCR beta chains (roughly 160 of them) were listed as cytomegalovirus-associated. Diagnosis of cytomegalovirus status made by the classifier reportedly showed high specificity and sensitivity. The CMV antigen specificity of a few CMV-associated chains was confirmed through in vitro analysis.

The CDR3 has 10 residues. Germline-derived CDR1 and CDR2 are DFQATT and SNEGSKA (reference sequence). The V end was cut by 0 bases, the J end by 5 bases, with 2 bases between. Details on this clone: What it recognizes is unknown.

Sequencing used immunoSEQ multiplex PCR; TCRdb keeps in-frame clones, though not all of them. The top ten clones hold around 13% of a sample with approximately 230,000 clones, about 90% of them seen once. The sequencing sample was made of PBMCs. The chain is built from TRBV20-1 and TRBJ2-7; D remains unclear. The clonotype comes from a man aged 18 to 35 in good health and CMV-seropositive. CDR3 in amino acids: CSARDNEQYF. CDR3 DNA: TGCAGTGCTAGAGATAACGAGCAGTACTTC.